Given below is one T cell receptor beta chain in context. What it binds is not known. This sample is part of a study of cytomegalovirus exposure and HLA in healthy donors. Findings of the study overall: Sequencing had likely introduced a cluster of highly shared sequence variants as an artifact. No immune exposure information besides CMV serostatus was available. According to the study, around 160 TCR beta chains were cytomegalovirus-associated.

Use of 60 Vbeta and 13 Jbeta primers characterized the PCR. Repertoires were generated with immunoSEQ multiplex PCR, while TCRdb's copy carries only in-frame clones and drops some. The sample has over 130,000 clones, roughly 63% seen once. Trimming took off 4 bases at V and 0 bases at J, with 6 bases between the two ends. Per germline, CDR1 SEHNR and CDR2 FQNEAQ (reference sequence). The CDR3 has 14 amino acids. Sequencing was carried out using PBMCs. This clonotype was sampled from a woman in her sixties or seventies in good health and CMV-seropositive. The chain combines TRBV7-9 with TRBJ1-4, with a weak D call TRBD1 (5 bases). The CDR3 DNA reads TGTGCCAGCAGCTCAGGGCCAACTAATGAAAAACTGTTTTTT. It specifies CASSSGPTNEKLFF. Complete variable domain (other parts from reference TRBV7-9 and TRBJ1-4): DTGVSQNPRHKITKRGQNVTFRCDPISEHNRLYWYRQTLGQGPEFLTYFQNEAQLEKSRLLSDRFSAERPKGSFSTLEIQRTEQGDSAMYLCASSSGPTNEKLFFGSGTQLSVL.